This entry lists 9 T cell receptor beta chains sequenced from one sample in a study of shared clonotypes between healthy human individuals. Naive CD8 cells, CD45RO-negative and positively selected for CCR7, excluded terminally differentiated effector memory CD45RA+ cells. Assay: immunoSEQ multiplex PCR; the TCRdb copy retains only in-frame clones and omits some. The sample holds approximately 2,200,000 clones; roughly 91% are singletons and the top ten take around 1.7%. What was sequenced was naive CD8+ T cells from PBMCs. The receptors stem from a man younger than 30 in good health. Some clones in this sample may be carry-over from other donors' samples.

The sample holds one count of this clone. The V gene is TRBV15, the J gene TRBJ2-2; 9 bases agree with TRBD1. In germline, CDR1 is LNHNV, CDR2 YYDKDF (reference sequence). The CDR3 contains 13 residues. Here the CDR3 reads CATGTGWPGELFF. The CDR3, as DNA: TGTGCTACCGGGACAGGGTGGCCCGGGGAGCTGTTTTTT. The variable domain in full, with the rest retrieved from reference TRBV15 and TRBJ2-2, is DAMVIQNPRYQVTQFGKPVTLSCSQTLNHNVMYWYQQKSSQAPKLLFHYYDKDFNNEADTPDNFQSRRPNTSFCFLDIRSPGLGDTAMYLCATGTGWPGELFFGEGSRLTVL.

The chain is built from TRBV6-1 and TRBJ2-7; TRBD2 agrees at 11 bases. Per the germline V gene, CDR1 is MNHNS and CDR2 is SASEGT. The V gene end was trimmed by 1 base and the J gene end by 2 bases; junction bases not matched to a gene: 4. CDR3 length equals 16 residues. CDR3 bases: TGTGCCAGCAGTGAAGTAGCTAGCGGGAGGCCCTACGAGCAGTACTTC. This sequence encodes CASSEVASGRPYEQYF.

On this clone: Mismatch with germline at one junction end may stem from a read error. The chain uses TRBV27 and TRBJ2-2; 8 bases are shared with TRBD2. This CDR3 is built from 17 residues. Germline CDR1 MNHEY, CDR2 SMNVEV (reference sequence). CDR3 nucleotides: TGTGCCAGCAGTTTAGGACTAGCTGCTAATGAACACCGGGGAGCTGTTTTT. Amino acids: CASSLGLAANEHRGAVF.

The rearrangement joins TRBV9 to TRBJ2-7; no reliable D call. The CDR3 loop spans 16 amino acids. CDR1 and CDR2 (germline): SGDLS, YYNGEE. V was pared by 0 bases and J by 5 bases, with 18 bases between. The CDR3 loop is CASSVGSSAMYHEQYF. CDR3 coding DNA: TGTGCCAGCAGCGTAGGATCAAGCGCTATGTATCACGAGCAGTACTTC.

The genes are TRBV6-5 and TRBJ2-3, with 9 bases that match TRBD2. Trimming at V came to 4 bases and at J to 4 bases, leaving 3 bases not matched to a gene. The length of the CDR3 is 14 residues. Germline CDR1 and CDR2: MNHEY and SVGAGI. DNA of the CDR3: TGTGCCAGCAGTTTAGCGGGAGAAGCAGATACGCAGTATTTT. Translated: CASSLAGEADTQYF.

The CDR3 nucleotides are TGTGCCAGCAGTTTATCCCCGGACAGGGTCGGCTACACCTTC. This gives the protein CASSLSPDRVGYTF. V is TRBV27 and J is TRBJ1-2, with 8 nucleotides matching TRBD1. This CDR3 has 14 amino acids. The V gene end was trimmed by 0 bases and the J gene end by 8 bases; junction bases not matched to a gene: 5. The germline V gene encodes CDR1 MNHEY and CDR2 SMNVEV (reference sequence).

This rearrangement joins TRBV6-6 to TRBJ2-5; the D is unclear. Per germline, CDR1 MNHNY and CDR2 SVGAGI (reference sequence). V lost 4 bases and J lost 5, with 11 bases in between. The CDR3 has 13 amino acids. CDR3 amino acids: CASSSESWETQYF. The CDR3 DNA follows: TGTGCCAGCAGTTCGGAGAGCTGGGAGACCCAGTACTTC.

The gene calls are TRBV7-8 and TRBJ2-1; 7 bases fit TRBD2. The CDR3 length is 17 residues. Germline V gives CDR1 SGHVS, CDR2 FQNEAQ. With 4 bases clipped from V and 7 bases from J, the junction kept 16 bases outside the gene matches. The CDR3 bases are TGTGCCAGCAGCTCCGCCGGGCAGCGGGGATCTCTTAATGAGCAGTTCTTC. Amino acid sequence: CASSSAGQRGSLNEQFF. Looking up the rest from reference TRBV7-8 and TRBJ2-1 gives the full variable domain: GAGVSQSPRYKVAKRGQDVALRCDPISGHVSLFWYQQALGQGPEFLTYFQNEAQLDKSGLPSDRFFAERPEGSVSTLKIQRTQQEDSAVYLCASSSAGQRGSLNEQFFGPGTRLTVL.

The rearrangement joins TRBV4-1 to TRBJ2-1; TRBD1 aligns across 9 bases. This CDR3 contains 14 residues. V shed 8 bases and J 5 bases; nucleotides not matched to a gene: 7. Germline loops: CDR1 MGHRA, CDR2 YSYEKL. DNA of the CDR3: TGCGCCAGCTCCCCGGGACAGGGCCACAATGAGCAGTTCTTC. It is translated as CASSPGQGHNEQFF.